These T cell receptor beta chains were read from a single sample in a study of shared clonotypes between healthy human individuals. Sequenced by immunoSEQ multiplex PCR; TCRdb stores in-frame clones only, minus some. The sample has over a million clones, more than 95% seen once. The sample consisted of naive CD4+ T cells sorted from blood. These receptors all stem from a man under 40 in good health. The CDR3 runs from the conserved cysteine through the conserved F or W. D genes are given only for firm matches. Rows give clone size only sometimes, using once, few, many, or a class for an expanded clone.

V	J	D	size	DNA	CDR3
TRBV6-5	TRBJ1-1	TRBD1	-	TGTGCCAGCAGTTATCGACAGGGTAAAGCTTTCTTT	CASSYRQGKAFF
TRBV5-1	TRBJ2-2	-	once	TGCGCCAGCAAGCCGGACAGTTCGGGGGAGCTGTTTTTT	CASKPDSSGELFF
TRBV11-2	TRBJ2-7	-	-	TGTGCCAGCAGCTTTGGACCCACTGGGGAGCAGTACTTC	CASSFGPTGEQYF
TRBV5-5	TRBJ2-3	-	-	TGTGCCAGCAGCTCCCCAATCGGGCGGACCACAGATACGCAGTATTTT	CASSSPIGRTTDTQYF
TRBV6-1	TRBJ1-1	-	-	TGTGCCAGCAGTGATTCACTGAACACTGAAGCTTTCTTT	CASSDSLNTEAFF
TRBV10-1	TRBJ2-3	TRBD2	-	TGCGCCAGCAGTGAGTGGGGACTAGCGGGAGTGGATACGCAGTATTTT	CASSEWGLAGVDTQYF
TRBV18	TRBJ1-2	TRBD1	once	TGTGCCAGCTCACGGGACAGGGCCGACTATGGCTACACCTTC	CASSRDRADYGYTF
TRBV10-3	TRBJ2-2	-	-	TGTGCCATCAGTGAGTCCGGGGACCCCGGGGAGCTGTTTTTT	CAISESGDPGELFF
TRBV5-4	TRBJ1-2	-	-	TGTGCCAGCAGCTTCGGGGAAGGATATGGCTACACCTTC	CASSFGEGYGYTF
TRBV9	TRBJ1-3	-	-	TGTGCCAGCAGCGTAGACCACTCTGGAAACACCATATATTTT	CASSVDHSGNTIYF
TRBV5-1	TRBJ2-1	TRBD2	-	TGCGCCAGCAGCTCCCGCCGGACTAGCGGGAACTATGAGCAGTTCTTC	CASSSRRTSGNYEQFF
TRBV6-1	TRBJ1-3	-	-	TGTGCCAGCAACCAGGGCTCTGGAAACACCATATATTTT	CASNQGSGNTIYF
TRBV10-3	TRBJ2-5	TRBD1	-	TGTGCCATCAGGACGGGACAGCAAGAGACCCAGTACTTC	CAIRTGQQETQYF
TRBV4-3	TRBJ2-3	-	-	TGCGCCAGCAGCCAAGATTTGGCGGGATTAGTGGATACGCAGTATTTT	CASSQDLAGLVDTQYF
TRBV11-2	TRBJ2-3	-	-	TGTGCCAGCAGCTCCCCGACCCGAGATACGCAGTATTTT	CASSSPTRDTQYF
TRBV5-1	TRBJ2-2	-	-	TGCGCCAGCAGGGGGGCCCTGAACACCGGGGAGCTGTTTTTT	CASRGALNTGELFF
TRBV14	TRBJ2-1	TRBD2	-	TGTGCCAGCAGCCAAGTATCCCCCGGGACTAGCGGAATTCGGGGGTCCTACAATGAGCAGTTCTTC	CASSQVSPGTSGIRGSYNEQFF
TRBV10-3	TRBJ2-7	-	few	TGTGCCATCAGTGATACCTACGAGCAGTACTTC	CAISDTYEQYF
TRBV28	TRBJ1-1	TRBD1	-	TGTGCCAGCAGCAGGGGGCGAAACACTGAAGCTTTCTTT	CASSRGRNTEAFF
TRBV29-1	TRBJ2-7	TRBD2	-	TGCAGCGTTATTAGCGGGAGAAATTACGAGCAGTACTTC	CSVISGRNYEQYF
TRBV5-1	TRBJ2-2	-	-	TGCGCCAGCAGCTTGACTAACGCCGGGGAGCTGTTTTTT	CASSLTNAGELFF
TRBV19	TRBJ2-3	-	-	TGTGCCAGTAGAATCGGGGCCCGTGAGGGCGCAGATACGCAGTATTTT	CASRIGAREGADTQYF
TRBV5-1	TRBJ2-6	-	-	TGCGCCACCCAGGGATCTGGGGCCAACGTCCTGACTTTC	CATQGSGANVLTF
TRBV4-1	TRBJ2-7	-	-	TGCGCCAGCAGCCCTGAGGGCCGATACGAGCAGTACTTC	CASSPEGRYEQYF
TRBV5-4	TRBJ2-5	-	-	TGTGCCAGCAGCCACCGGCCCCTAGGGGTGCGAGAGACCCAGTACTTC	CASSHRPLGVRETQYF
TRBV6-5	TRBJ2-3	TRBD1	-	TGTGCCAGCAGTTACTGGGGACAGGGGAGACCAGATACGCAGTATTTT	CASSYWGQGRPDTQYF
TRBV6-1	TRBJ1-1	-	-	TGTGCCAGCAGCCCGAACGGGGGAACCACTGAAGCTTTCTTT	CASSPNGGTTEAFF